The TCR beta chain under discussion was sequenced for a study of cytomegalovirus exposure and HLA in healthy donors. The CDR3 has 14 amino acids. Trimming at V came to 4 bases and at J to 7 bases, leaving 6 bases not matched to a gene. CDR1 LNHDA and CDR2 SQIVND come from the germline V gene (reference sequence). Healthy bone marrow donors made up the donors. 13 Jbeta primers and 60 Vbeta primers were used for the PCR. Sequencing used immunoSEQ multiplex PCR; TCRdb keeps in-frame clones, though not all of them. The table has under 200,000 clones, about 85% seen once; the top ten hold approximately 1.9%.

The rearrangement links TRBV19 to TRBJ2-1; 8 bases fit TRBD2. This receptor was taken from a young man in good health and CMV-seronegative. Sequencing was performed on PBMCs. The CDR3 protein is CASSTGLEGNEQFF. In nucleotides, the CDR3 is TGTGCCAGTAGTACGGGACTAGAAGGTAATGAGCAGTTCTTC.